These 2 T cell receptor beta chains were sequenced from one sample in a study of cytomegalovirus exposure and HLA in healthy donors (dated by TCRdb to 2016 to 2017). Library construction relied on the immunoSEQ multiplex PCR assay. Drawn from immuneACCESS, this table holds only the in-frame rearrangements with V and J called that TCRdb kept. Clones are partly lost; checked studies trace under half to an unresolved V gene and leave the rest unexplained. For this sample the table gives under 150,000 clones, of which more than 75% were detected only once. The ten top clones hold under 9% of the sample. The sample taken for sequencing was PBMCs. The receptor set was obtained from a man younger than 35 in good health and CMV-seropositive.

This clone showed up just a few times. The rearrangement links TRBV27 to TRBJ2-1, with 7 positions matching TRBD2. Losses at the gene ends were 6 bases for V and 13 bases for J; bases not matched to a gene: 6. The CDR3 runs to 11 residues. The V gene's germline CDR1 is MNHEY and CDR2 SMNVEV (reference sequence). The CDR3 coding sequence is TGTGCCAGCAGCCCCGGGACTAACCAGTTCTTC. This codes for CASSPGTNQFF.

V usage is TRBV18 and J usage is TRBJ1-4, with D tentatively TRBD1 (5 bases). The CDR3 sequence is 16 residues long. V was cut by 4 bases and J by 7 bases, with 19 bases left in between. CDR1 and CDR2 (germline): KGHSH, LQKENI. The DNA for the CDR3 is TGTGCCAGCTCACTGTCGGGGGAAGGGGCCGCTGAAAAACTGTTTTTT. Translation: CASSLSGEGAAEKLFF. Together with reference TRBV18 and TRBJ1-4, the CDR3 gives the full variable domain: NAGVMQNPRHLVRRRGQEARLRCSPMKGHSHVYWYRQLPEEGLKFMVYLQKENIIDESGMPKERFSAEFPKEGPSILRIQQVVRGDSAAYFCASSLSGEGAAEKLFFGSGTQLSVL.